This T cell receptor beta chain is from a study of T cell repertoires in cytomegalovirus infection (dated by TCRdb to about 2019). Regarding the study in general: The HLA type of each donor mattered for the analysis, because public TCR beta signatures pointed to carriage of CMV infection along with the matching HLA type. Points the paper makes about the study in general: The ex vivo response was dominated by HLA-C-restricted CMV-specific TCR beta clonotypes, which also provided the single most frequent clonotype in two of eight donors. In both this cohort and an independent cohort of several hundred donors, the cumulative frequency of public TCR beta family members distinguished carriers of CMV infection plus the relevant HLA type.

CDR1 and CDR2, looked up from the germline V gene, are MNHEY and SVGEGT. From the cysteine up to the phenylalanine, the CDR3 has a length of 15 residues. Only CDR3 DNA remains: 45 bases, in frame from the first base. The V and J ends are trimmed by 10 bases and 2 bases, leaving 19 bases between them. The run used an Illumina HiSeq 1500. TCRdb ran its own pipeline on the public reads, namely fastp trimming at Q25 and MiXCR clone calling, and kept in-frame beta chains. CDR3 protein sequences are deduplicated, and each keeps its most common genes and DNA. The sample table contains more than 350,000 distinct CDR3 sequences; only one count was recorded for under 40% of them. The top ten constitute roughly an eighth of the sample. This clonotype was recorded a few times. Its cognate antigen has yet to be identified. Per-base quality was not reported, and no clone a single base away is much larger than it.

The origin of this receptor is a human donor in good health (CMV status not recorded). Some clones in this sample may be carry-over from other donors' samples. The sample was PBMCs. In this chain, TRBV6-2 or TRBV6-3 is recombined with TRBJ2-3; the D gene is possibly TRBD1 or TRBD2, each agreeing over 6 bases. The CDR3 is CATARGGLYTDTQYF. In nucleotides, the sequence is TGTGCCACAGCACGAGGGGGACTCTACACAGATACGCAGTATTTT.